These 16 T cell receptor beta chains were sequenced from one sample in a study of cytomegalovirus exposure and HLA in healthy donors. Assay used: immunoSEQ multiplex PCR; TCRdb lists only in-frame clones, some missing. Altogether about 100,000 clones are present, under 97% being singletons, with the ten largest covering roughly 0.67%. The sample taken for sequencing was PBMCs. The receptors were sampled from a woman between 18 and 30 years old in good health and CMV-seronegative.

The rearrangement links TRBV5-8 to TRBJ1-1; tentative D call: TRBD1 (6 bases). The CDR3 extends over 15 amino acids. Trimming stripped 1 base from V and 11 bases from J, with 21 bases between. Germline CDR1 reads SGHTS; CDR2 reads YDEGEE. The CDR3 nucleotides are TGTGCCAGCAGCTTGACCGCGGGGGGAGACAGGTATGCTTTCTTT. This codes for CASSLTAGGDRYAFF.

The chain joins TRBV5-4 to TRBJ2-5; TRBD2 matches at 7 bases. CDR3 length: 14 amino acids. Germline values: CDR1 SGHNT, CDR2 YYREEE (reference sequence). V was clipped by 2 bases and J by 3 bases; unmatched bases: 4. CDR3: CASSFRTREETQYF. The CDR3 DNA reads TGTGCCAGCAGCTTTAGGACTAGGGAAGAGACCCAGTACTTC.

CDR3 nucleotides: TGTGCCAGCAGCTTTAGCGGGGGGATCACCGGGGAGCTGTTTTTT. This sequence encodes CASSFSGGITGELFF. The chain employs TRBV7-6 and TRBJ2-2, with TRBD2 matching over 10 bases. The length of the CDR3 is 15 residues. Trimming cost V 3 bases and J 4 bases; bases outside gene matches: 2. Germline CDR1 is SGHVS and CDR2 is FNYEAQ.

The chain employs TRBV28 and TRBJ1-5; no definite D call. The CDR3 spans 14 residues. V lost 2 bases and J lost 5, with 10 bases in between. Germline CDR1 reads MDHEN; CDR2 reads SYDVKM. The CDR3 region has the DNA TGTGCCAGCAGTTTAGCCGGGAAGGATCAGCCCCAGCATTTT. Translated, it gives CASSLAGKDQPQHF.

The chain couples TRBV10-3 to TRBJ2-3, with D perhaps matching TRBD2 (5 bases). From germline, CDR1 is ENHRY and CDR2 SYGVKD. V dropped 11 bases and J dropped 7 bases, with 25 bases sitting between them. The CDR3 spans 15 residues. CDR3 region: CAASPDTGNLYTQYF. The CDR3 DNA reads as TGTGCCGCCTCTCCCGATACGGGGAATTTATATACGCAGTATTTT.

The chain has TRBV6-1 and TRBJ1-2, with 9 positions matching TRBD1. Trimming removed 1 base from V and 10 bases from J; junction bases left unmatched: 7. Germline V CDR1 and CDR2: MNHNS, SASEGT. The CDR3 has 14 amino acids. The CDR3 DNA is TGTGCCAGCAGTGAAGGCGGGACAGGGTTCGTCTACACCTTC. Translating gives CASSEGGTGFVYTF.

CDR3 residues: CASSPRKGAGTGELFF. The CDR3 bases are TGTGCCAGCAGTCCTCGAAAGGGGGCGGGCACCGGGGAGCTGTTTTTT. The gene calls are TRBV28 and TRBJ2-2, with 7 nucleotides matching TRBD1. From germline, CDR1 is MDHEN and CDR2 SYDVKM. Trimming removed 5 bases from V and 4 bases from J; junction bases left unmatched: 10. The CDR3 is 16 residues long.

V is TRBV2 and J is TRBJ1-5; 8 bases line up with TRBD1. The V and J ends lost 6 bases and 6 bases, in that order; junction bases with no gene match: 4. CDR3 size: 13 residues. Germline V lookup: CDR1 SNHLY, CDR2 FYNNEI. CDR3 DNA sequence: TGTGCCAGCAGGACGGACAGGGCTCAGCCCCAGCATTTT. This encodes CASRTDRAQPQHF.

V gene TRBV5-1 combines with J gene TRBJ2-5; 10 bases match TRBD2. The CDR3 length is 14 residues. CDR1 SGHRS and CDR2 YFSETQ come from the germline V gene. V shed 2 bases and J 4 bases; nucleotides not matched to a gene: 2. The CDR3 nucleotides read TGCGCCAGCAGCTTTAGCGGGGGGATAGAGACCCAGTACTTC. It translates to CASSFSGGIETQYF.

The chain recombines TRBV28 with TRBJ1-4, with TRBD1 matching 10 bases. The V segment lost 2 bases and the J segment 6 bases; nucleotides outside the gene matches: 3. From germline, CDR1 is MDHEN and CDR2 SYDVKM. The CDR3 consists of 15 residues. The CDR3 nucleotides are TGTGCCAGCAGTTTAGCCGGGACAGGGGATGAAAAACTGTTTTTT. Translation: CASSLAGTGDEKLFF.

V and J are TRBV4-2 and TRBJ2-3; 9 bases align to TRBD2. Germline CDR1 LGHNA, CDR2 YNFKEQ. The CDR3 is made up of 18 amino acids. V lost 2 bases and J lost 1; bases outside the gene matches: 10. CDR3 in DNA: TGTGCCAGCAGCCAACTGGTTAGCGGGGGAAAGGGCACAGATACGCAGTATTTT. It codes for CASSQLVSGGKGTDTQYF.

This chain joins TRBV5-6 and TRBJ2-1, with 11 nucleotides matching TRBD2. The CDR3 loop spans 15 amino acids. The junction had 8 bases not matched to a gene; V was cut back by 4 bases and J by 8 bases. The V gene's germline CDR1 is SGHDT and CDR2 YYEEEE. CDR3 region: CASSNSGGAWDEQFF. The CDR3 DNA reads TGTGCCAGCAGCAATAGCGGGGGGGCCTGGGATGAGCAGTTCTTC.

This clone came up once. V gene TRBV28 combines with J gene TRBJ1-4, with unresolved D. V dropped 9 bases and J dropped 1 base, with 12 bases sitting between them. Germline V gene sequence: CDR1 MDHEN, CDR2 SYDVKM. This CDR3 spans 14 amino acids. CDR3 in amino acids: CASHYGLTNEKLFF. The CDR3 DNA reads as TGTGCCAGTCATTACGGGTTAACTAATGAAAAACTGTTTTTT.

Notes on this clone: This CDR3 is missing its conserved last phenylalanine or tryptophan, likely due to a read error. No DNA is shown, since the ends of the CDR3 on it are uncertain; the CDR3 is the one TCRdb lists. The rearrangement links TRBV11-2 to TRBJ1-5; the DNA was not used to check the table's D call, TRBD1. CDR1 SGHAT and CDR2 FQNNGV come from the germline V gene. A total of 9 residues make up the CDR3, ends included. CDR3 sequence: CASRGQASL.

The chain joins TRBV4-1 to TRBJ1-1, with a possible D match to TRBD1 (5 bases). V was pared by 1 base and J by 2 bases, with 11 bases between. Per germline, CDR1 MGHRA and CDR2 YSYEKL. The CDR3 sequence is 15 residues long. CDR3 residues: CASSQGGGGNTEAFF. CDR3 coding DNA: TGCGCCAGCAGCCAAGGGGGCGGCGGAAACACTGAAGCTTTCTTT.

On this clone itself: The identical CDR3 is also encoded by other nucleotide sequences in the sample. This chain uses TRBV7-2 with TRBJ2-7; 11 nucleotides align to TRBD1. V dropped 0 bases and J dropped 1; count of bases not matched to a gene: 2. Germline V CDR1 and CDR2: SGHTA, FQGNSA. The CDR3 is 16 residues long. The CDR3 sequence: CASSLAGTGGSYEQYF. The CDR3 DNA follows: TGTGCCAGCAGCTTAGCTGGGACAGGGGGTTCCTACGAGCAGTACTTC.